This is a list of T cell receptor beta chains from one sample in a study of monozygotic twins with inflammatory bowel disease. Using the 5' RACE reads, TCRdb records one entry per CDR3 protein without DNA. This sample contains over 90,000 distinct CDR3 sequences. The source material was blood. All receptors come from a human donor with ulcerative colitis or Crohn's disease, or a healthy co-twin of an affected twin (not recorded which). CDR3s include the opening cysteine and the closing phenylalanine or tryptophan. Each record gives: CDR3 protein, J gene, V gene.

CDR3aa: CASSVQEYEQYF
j_gene: TRBJ2-7
v_gene: TRBV5-6

CDR3aa: CASSKPGSLSYEQYF
j_gene: TRBJ2-7
v_gene: TRBV5-1

CDR3aa: CASSYSRGNQPQHF
j_gene: TRBJ1-5
v_gene: TRBV6-2/TRBV6-3

CDR3aa: CASSPQTGHNEQFF
j_gene: TRBJ2-1
v_gene: TRBV18

CDR3aa: CATRAGTGPYEQYF
j_gene: TRBJ2-7
v_gene: TRBV15

CDR3aa: CASSVLAGGYNEQFF
j_gene: TRBJ2-1
v_gene: TRBV10-2

CDR3aa: CSVGVGVSGNTIYF
j_gene: TRBJ1-3
v_gene: TRBV29-1

CDR3aa: CASSFLPGGSDYGYTF
j_gene: TRBJ1-2
v_gene: TRBV28

CDR3aa: CASSAGQVNTEAFF
j_gene: TRBJ1-1
v_gene: TRBV5-1

CDR3aa: CASSLTGTGESGYTF
j_gene: TRBJ1-2
v_gene: TRBV7-9

CDR3aa: CASSISGGGSKNIQYF
j_gene: TRBJ2-4
v_gene: TRBV7-9

CDR3aa: CASSLGRTGSTGELFF
j_gene: TRBJ2-2
v_gene: TRBV5-1

CDR3aa: CASSVLTSGGYNEQFF
j_gene: TRBJ2-1
v_gene: TRBV11-2

CDR3aa: CASSSTSGGSYEQYF
j_gene: TRBJ2-7
v_gene: TRBV18

CDR3aa: CSAREDRAKNIQYF
j_gene: TRBJ2-4
v_gene: TRBV20-1

CDR3aa: CSAKQGTGETQYF
j_gene: TRBJ2-5
v_gene: TRBV20-1

CDR3aa: CASSIRVSLQETQYF
j_gene: TRBJ2-5
v_gene: TRBV19

CDR3aa: CSARPGPSSQPQHF
j_gene: TRBJ1-5
v_gene: TRBV20-1

CDR3aa: CASSPRQGRTYEQYF
j_gene: TRBJ2-7
v_gene: TRBV11-2

CDR3aa: CASSLRDLEEKLFF
j_gene: TRBJ1-4
v_gene: TRBV7-9

CDR3aa: CASSDLWGGRSEQYF
j_gene: TRBJ2-7
v_gene: TRBV7-2

CDR3aa: CASSLAGGRQNTGELFF
j_gene: TRBJ2-2
v_gene: TRBV5-1

CDR3aa: CSARESGRAAFF
j_gene: TRBJ1-1
v_gene: TRBV20-1

CDR3aa: CASSWTGGGWTQYF
j_gene: TRBJ2-5
v_gene: TRBV7-9

CDR3aa: CASSQESAGGLADTQYF
j_gene: TRBJ2-3
v_gene: TRBV4-1

CDR3aa: CAISESAVSYNEQFF
j_gene: TRBJ2-1
v_gene: TRBV10-3

CDR3aa: CASSLGVLAKLDEQFF
j_gene: TRBJ2-1
v_gene: TRBV11-2

CDR3aa: CASSDRDRGNGEQFF
j_gene: TRBJ2-1
v_gene: TRBV5-4

CDR3aa: CASSLSGQGTLPEYF
j_gene: TRBJ1-3
v_gene: TRBV5-6

CDR3aa: CASSLLTGKSGELFF
j_gene: TRBJ2-2
v_gene: TRBV11-2

CDR3aa: CASSFGQGLGYTF
j_gene: TRBJ1-2
v_gene: TRBV5-6

CDR3aa: CASLKQAPYTGELFF
j_gene: TRBJ2-2
v_gene: TRBV7-2

CDR3aa: CASSGITDTQYF
j_gene: TRBJ2-3
v_gene: TRBV12-3/TRBV12-4

CDR3aa: CASSQDPLAGAHYSYNEQFF
j_gene: TRBJ2-1
v_gene: TRBV3-1

CDR3aa: CASSQAGLGSTQYF
j_gene: TRBJ2-5
v_gene: TRBV4-3

CDR3aa: CASSLYGYSNQPQHF
j_gene: TRBJ1-5
v_gene: TRBV5-6

CDR3aa: CASSLTQVNTEALF
j_gene: TRBJ1-1
v_gene: TRBV7-2

CDR3aa: CASCVTLVVPYEQYF
j_gene: TRBJ2-7
v_gene: TRBV5-1

CDR3aa: CASLTGSSYNSPLHF
j_gene: TRBJ1-6
v_gene: TRBV28

CDR3aa: CASSPTVGTDTQYF
j_gene: TRBJ2-3
v_gene: TRBV18

CDR3aa: CSVEGQGWATDTQYF
j_gene: TRBJ2-3
v_gene: TRBV29-1

CDR3aa: CASRRNHGSYNEQFF
j_gene: TRBJ2-1
v_gene: TRBV6-2/TRBV6-3

CDR3aa: CSARRGESGEQFF
j_gene: TRBJ2-1
v_gene: TRBV20-1

CDR3aa: CASSYGETGANVLTF
j_gene: TRBJ2-6
v_gene: TRBV6-5

CDR3aa: CASSLRRADEQFF
j_gene: TRBJ2-1
v_gene: TRBV5-1

CDR3aa: CSVDAFRETQYF
j_gene: TRBJ2-5
v_gene: TRBV29-1

CDR3aa: CASSPPTSGRAAEQFF
j_gene: TRBJ2-1
v_gene: TRBV5-1

CDR3aa: CAWSVETPNYGYTF
j_gene: TRBJ1-2
v_gene: TRBV30

CDR3aa: CASSLQGTAMYEQYF
j_gene: TRBJ2-7
v_gene: TRBV7-8

CDR3aa: CASSLTTSGVQFF
j_gene: TRBJ2-1
v_gene: TRBV10-1